The text below deals with one T cell receptor beta chain. Its antigen is not known. Libraries were prepared by immunoSEQ multiplex PCR; TCRdb keeps only in-frame clonotypes and omits some of them. The repertoire includes over 85,000 clones, 84% of them detected once, and about 18% sits in the top ten. These data belong to a study of T cell responses to AZD1222 COVID-19 vaccine. Study-wide results and caveats: Most donors were white British, females outnumbered males, and clonal diversity was possibly underestimated. Of the AZD1222 recipients, only five to seven were seropositive at baseline.

From germline, CDR1 is KGHDR and CDR2 SFDVKD. The CDR3 length is 11 residues. Trimming stripped 3 bases from V and 12 bases from J, with 10 bases between. This receptor was obtained from an adult in good health. The source was peripheral blood, collected on day 0 of AZD1222 vaccination. V usage is TRBV24-1 and J usage is TRBJ1-1; D unclear. CDR3 sequence reads: CATSDTLGTFF. In nucleotides, the CDR3 is TGTGCCACCAGTGATACGCTGGGGACTTTCTTT.